The rows below give T cell receptor beta chains drawn from one sample of a study of blood T cell repertoires in COVID-19. The table came from immunoSEQ multiplex PCR; TCRdb's copy has only in-frame clones and leaves some out. The sample includes under 100,000 clones, over 80% of them seen just once. Sequencing input: peripheral blood. All receptors derive from a woman in her 70s with acute or convalescent COVID-19. Each CDR3 is given with its conserved first and last residue. The D gene is left open where the match is weak. Not every row has a clone size; where given, it reads once, few, many or a size class.

v_gene	j_gene	d_gene	abundance	CDR3nt	CDR3aa
TRBV5-1	TRBJ1-2	NA	NA	TGCGCCAGCAGCTTGGACAGGAAGGGGGATGGCTACACCTTC	CASSLDRKGDGYTF
TRBV5-8	TRBJ1-5	NA	NA	TGTGCCAGCAGCTTGGGTCAGGTTTCGAATCAGCCCCAGCATTTT	CASSLGQVSNQPQHF
TRBV13	TRBJ2-5	NA	NA	TGTGCCAGCAGCTTAGTCGGCATTACAGGAGACCAAGAGACCCAGTACTTC	CASSLVGITGDQETQYF
TRBV27	TRBJ2-1	NA	NA	TGTGCCAGCCGTGGGGGGGGCGAGCAGTTCTTC	CASRGGGEQFF
TRBV11-2	TRBJ2-2	NA	NA	TGTGCCAGCAGGAATAGCCCGACGAACACCGGGGAGCTGTTTTTT	CASRNSPTNTGELFF
TRBV12-3/TRBV12-4	TRBJ1-5	NA	NA	TGTGCCAGCAGTCCGGGGGGGGGCTCGGTCCAGCATTTT	CASSPGGGSVQHF
TRBV29-1	TRBJ1-1	NA	NA	TGCAGCGGACACACTCAGACTGAAGCTTTCTTT	CSGHTQTEAFF
TRBV14	TRBJ1-1	TRBD1	NA	TGTGCCAGCAGCCAAGCAGGGGGCTCCCCTAGGGCTTTCTTT	CASSQAGGSPRAFF
TRBV18	TRBJ1-1	NA	NA	TGTGCCAGCTCAAGTTCCCGGGACACTGAAGCTTTCTTT	CASSSSRDTEAFF
TRBV5-1	TRBJ2-7	TRBD2	NA	TGCGCCAGCAGCTGGGGGACCGGGGGGATCTACGAGCAGTACTTC	CASSWGTGGIYEQYF
TRBV3-1/TRBV3-2	TRBJ1-1	NA	NA	TGTGCCAGCAGCCAAGAGGGGGCGGCTTTCTTT	CASSQEGAAFF
TRBV5-6	TRBJ2-7	TRBD1	NA	TGTGCCAGCAGCTTCGGACAGGGGGCGAACGAGCAGTACTTC	CASSFGQGANEQYF
TRBV18	TRBJ2-7	TRBD1	NA	TGTGCCAGCTCACGCTTGACCCGGGACAGGGGGATCGAGCAGTACTTC	CASSRLTRDRGIEQYF
TRBV11-2	TRBJ2-2	TRBD2	NA	TGTGCCAGCAGCTTAGGGCGGGGGACGTCCGGGGAGCTGTTTTTT	CASSLGRGTSGELFF
TRBV29-1	TRBJ2-7	NA	NA	TGCAGCGTTGAGCGGGGGCTATTGGGGGAGCAGTACTTC	CSVERGLLGEQYF
TRBV9	TRBJ1-1	NA	NA	TGTGCCAGCAGCCAACGACAGTCGGACACTGAAGCTTTCTTT	CASSQRQSDTEAFF
TRBV7-2	TRBJ1-1	NA	NA	TGTGCCAGCAGCTACTCGGACAGTTACACTGAAGCTTTCTTT	CASSYSDSYTEAFF
TRBV5-1	TRBJ2-5	TRBD2	NA	TGCGCCAGCAGGGGGACTAGCGGGAGAGAGACCCAGTACTTC	CASRGTSGRETQYF
TRBV25-1	TRBJ2-7	NA	NA	TGTGCCAGCAGTGACTTAGCCGCGGAGCAGTACTTC	CASSDLAAEQYF
TRBV7-2	TRBJ1-1	NA	once	TGTGCCAGCAGCCCCGCGGGACGGGTGAACACTGAAGCTTTCTTT	CASSPAGRVNTEAFF
TRBV24-1	TRBJ1-5	NA	once	TGTGCCACCAGTGCGGTCGGGGAGCCCCAGCATTTT	CATSAVGEPQHF
TRBV7-3	TRBJ2-1	NA	NA	TGTGCCAGCAGCTTCCAAATCGGAGTCTACAATGAGCAGTTCTTC	CASSFQIGVYNEQFF
TRBV20-1	TRBJ1-2	NA	NA	TGCAGTGCTAGCCCTAGAGACGGCTACACCTTC	CSASPRDGYTF
TRBV7-2	TRBJ2-1	TRBD2	NA	TGTGCCAGCAGCAGCGGGGGGACCTACAATGAGCAGTTCTTC	CASSSGGTYNEQFF
TRBV18	TRBJ1-1	NA	NA	TGTGCCAGCTCACCGTTCGGGAGGAACACTGAAGCTTTCTTT	CASSPFGRNTEAFF
TRBV6-2/TRBV6-3	TRBJ2-3	TRBD2	NA	TGTGCCAGCAGTTCGGGACTAGCGGGGGGGCCAGATACGCAGTATTTT	CASSSGLAGGPDTQYF
TRBV7-2	TRBJ1-2	NA	NA	TGTGCCAGCAGCTTAGGTACGCGGGCGGGAGGCTACACCTTC	CASSLGTRAGGYTF
TRBV5-6	TRBJ1-4	TRBD1	NA	TGTGCCAGCAGCACGTCCCGGGACAGTAATGAAAAACTGTTTTTT	CASSTSRDSNEKLFF
TRBV5-1	TRBJ1-6	NA	few	TGCGCCAGCAGACAGACAGGAATGGATTCACCCCTCCACTTT	CASRQTGMDSPLHF
TRBV10-3	TRBJ1-2	NA	NA	TGTGCCATCAGCAACGAGGACAGTCCGGGCAACTATGGCTACACCTTC	CAISNEDSPGNYGYTF
TRBV5-4	TRBJ1-3	TRBD1	once	TGTGCCAGCAGCTTGGTATTAGGGACAGGGTATGGAAACACCATATATTTT	CASSLVLGTGYGNTIYF
TRBV7-2	TRBJ1-2	NA	NA	TGTGCCAGCAGCCAGGGACGGGGGGAGAATGGCTACACCTTC	CASSQGRGENGYTF
TRBV5-1	TRBJ2-2	NA	NA	TGCGCCAGCGGCGGAGCACGGACAGCGAACACCGGGGAGCTGTTTTTT	CASGGARTANTGELFF
TRBV11-2	TRBJ1-6	NA	NA	TGTGCCAGCAGCTTCGGACTGCGGAATTCACCCCTCCACTTT	CASSFGLRNSPLHF
TRBV24-1	TRBJ2-1	TRBD1	NA	TGTGCCACCAGTGATCCGGGACAGGGGTCTTACAATGAGCAGTTCTTC	CATSDPGQGSYNEQFF
TRBV5-4	TRBJ2-3	NA	NA	TGTGCCAGCAGCTCCACCATTGGGGGGGACACAGATACGCAATATTTT	CASSSTIGGDTDTQYF
TRBV7-8	TRBJ1-1	NA	once	TGTGCCAGCAGCTTATACAGCTCGAACACTGAAGCTTTCTTT	CASSLYSSNTEAFF
TRBV18	TRBJ1-5	TRBD1	NA	TGTGCCAGCTCCCCACAGGGGTTTGGCAATCAGCCCCAGCATTTT	CASSPQGFGNQPQHF
TRBV2	TRBJ1-5	NA	NA	TGTGCCAGCAGTGGGCAAGCGGGCAATCAGCCCCAGCATTTT	CASSGQAGNQPQHF
TRBV10-3	TRBJ1-2	TRBD1	NA	TGTGCCATCAGTGAGTCCCGGACGACAGGGGGCCTCTATGGCTACACCTTC	CAISESRTTGGLYGYTF
TRBV2	TRBJ2-3	TRBD1	NA	TGTGCCAGCAGAAGGACAGGGGCTAGCACAGATACGCAGTATTTT	CASRRTGASTDTQYF
TRBV12-5	TRBJ2-5	NA	NA	TGTGCTAGTGGTTTGGTTGGAGTCAAAGAGACCCAGTACTTC	CASGLVGVKETQYF
TRBV9	TRBJ2-2	NA	NA	TGTGCCAGTTCAGCGACGAACACCGGGGAGCTGTTTTTT	CASSATNTGELFF
TRBV7-6	TRBJ2-3	NA	NA	TGTGCCAGCAGCTTCTCCGGGGAAACCGATACGCAGTATTTT	CASSFSGETDTQYF
TRBV6-5	TRBJ2-5	NA	once	TGTGCCAGCAGTTACCCGACAGGGGAGGGGACCCAGTACTTC	CASSYPTGEGTQYF
TRBV5-4	TRBJ1-2	NA	NA	TGTGCCAGCAGCTTGGATCGGGACTTCCGCCGATTC	CASSLDRDFRRF
TRBV5-1	TRBJ2-1	NA	NA	TGCGCCAGCAGCCCGGGGTTTCCTAGCTACAATGAGCAGTTCTTC	CASSPGFPSYNEQFF
TRBV4-1	TRBJ2-5	NA	NA	TGCGCCAGCAGCCAACCCGTGGGAGCGAGAGGAGAGACCCAGTACTTC	CASSQPVGARGETQYF
TRBV27	TRBJ1-5	NA	NA	TGTGCCAGCAGCCGGCCGGGGTTGAACCAGCCCCAGCATTTT	CASSRPGLNQPQHF
TRBV9	TRBJ2-4	TRBD2	NA	TGTGCCAGCAGCCCCACTAGCGGGAGAAACATTCAGTACTTC	CASSPTSGRNIQYF
TRBV9	TRBJ1-2	TRBD1	NA	TGTGCCAGCAGCGTAGCCCCTTCCGGACAGGGGAGGATAAACGTCGGCTACACCTTC	CASSVAPSGQGRINVGYTF